This is a list of T cell receptor beta chains from one sample in a study of T cell repertoires in cytomegalovirus infection. TCRdb recomputed calls from the reads with MiXCR, one row per CDR3 protein. Of roughly 500,000 distinct CDR3 sequences detected, roughly 43% appear once; the ten largest clones hold about 39%. No antigen has been assigned to these receptors. The source was cultured PBMCs, collected from culture after CMV antigen stimulation. The receptors stem from a human donor in good health (CMV status not recorded). Some clones in this sample may be carry-over from other donors' samples. The CDR3 runs from the conserved cysteine through the conserved F or W. Each record gives: D gene, J gene, clone size, V gene, CDR3 DNA, CDR3 protein. D genes are given only for firm matches. The size entry is marked missing in some rows and otherwise reads once, few, many or a size class.

D: -
J: TRBJ2-7
size: few
V: TRBV20-1
DNA: TGCAGTGCTAGCGGGGATACCTACGAGCAGTACTTC
CDR3: CSASGDTYEQYF

D: -
J: TRBJ2-2
size: many
V: TRBV7-2
DNA: TGTGCCAGCAGCTTAGGACTGGCAGGGGAGCTGTTTTTT
CDR3: CASSLGLAGELFF

D: -
J: TRBJ2-1
size: -
V: TRBV5-1
DNA: TGCGCCAGCAGCAACGGACCCTTTGGTGGTGAGCAGTTCTTC
CDR3: CASSNGPFGGEQFF

D: -
J: TRBJ1-1
size: -
V: TRBV4-1
DNA: TGCGCCAGCAGCCAAGTGGGGCTCCCGGGGAACACTGAAGCTTTCTTT
CDR3: CASSQVGLPGNTEAFF

D: TRBD1
J: TRBJ2-1
size: few
V: TRBV7-2
DNA: TGTGCCAGCAGCTTCGGACAGGGGACACACAATGAGCAGTTCTTC
CDR3: CASSFGQGTHNEQFF

D: -
J: TRBJ2-1
size: few
V: TRBV11-2
DNA: TGTGCCAGCGCCCCTGGGCACAATGAGCAGTTCTTC
CDR3: CASAPGHNEQFF

D: -
J: TRBJ2-5
size: -
V: TRBV7-2
DNA: TGTGCCAGCAGCCGGGGACTCGCGGAGGAGACCCAGTACTTC
CDR3: CASSRGLAEETQYF

D: -
J: TRBJ1-1
size: -
V: TRBV7-4
DNA: TGTGCCAGCAGCTTGATACGTGGAGGGAACACTGAAGCTTTCTTT
CDR3: CASSLIRGGNTEAFF

D: -
J: TRBJ1-2
size: -
V: TRBV20-1
DNA: TGCAGTGCTAGAGCTGGGTCGGTTAACTATGGCTACACCTTC
CDR3: CSARAGSVNYGYTF

D: -
J: TRBJ1-6
size: few
V: TRBV4-1
DNA: TGCGCCAGCAGCCAAGATGGAGGGAACAGTTCACCCCTCCACTTT
CDR3: CASSQDGGNSSPLHF

D: -
J: TRBJ1-5
size: few
V: TRBV7-8
DNA: TGTGCCAGCAGCTTAGACAATAGCAATCAGCCCCAGCATTTT
CDR3: CASSLDNSNQPQHF

D: -
J: TRBJ2-1
size: -
V: TRBV7-9
DNA: TGTGCCAGCAGCTCTAACCCGGGCGACGGCCAGCTCTACAATGAGCAGTTCTTC
CDR3: CASSSNPGDGQLYNEQFF

D: TRBD1
J: TRBJ1-1
size: -
V: TRBV29-1
DNA: TGCAGCGTCCACCCACAGGGGGCACGGGGCACTGAAGCTTTCTTT
CDR3: CSVHPQGARGTEAFF

D: TRBD2
J: TRBJ2-3
size: -
V: TRBV7-2
DNA: TGTGCCAGCAGCTTTACTTCGGGGGGGTACACAGATACGCAGTATTTT
CDR3: CASSFTSGGYTDTQYF

D: -
J: TRBJ2-6
size: once
V: TRBV2
DNA: TGTGCCAGCACCCCGGGTGGCTCTGGGGCCAACGTCCTGACTTTC
CDR3: CASTPGGSGANVLTF

D: -
J: TRBJ1-4
size: -
V: TRBV25-1
DNA: TGTGCCAGCAGTTGGGCAGGGTGGGGAAAACTGTTTTTT
CDR3: CASSWAGWGKLFF

D: TRBD1
J: TRBJ2-1
size: -
V: TRBV7-2
DNA: TGTGCCAGCAGCGCTGGGACAGCCTACAATGAGCAGTTCTTC
CDR3: CASSAGTAYNEQFF

D: TRBD1
J: TRBJ1-6
size: -
V: TRBV7-2
DNA: TGTGCCAGCAGCTTAGGTGGCAGGGGGCATTCACCCCTCCACTTT
CDR3: CASSLGGRGHSPLHF

D: TRBD1
J: TRBJ2-2
size: few
V: TRBV6-1
DNA: TGTGCCAGCAGTGAAGGGGACCTTACCGGGACAGGGCTCACCGGGGAGCTGTTTTTT
CDR3: CASSEGDLTGTGLTGELFF

D: -
J: TRBJ1-2
size: -
V: TRBV12-3/TRBV12-4
DNA: TGTGCCAGCAGCGCCGCGCAGCACTATGGCTACACCTTC
CDR3: CASSAAQHYGYTF

D: -
J: TRBJ2-4
size: -
V: TRBV12-3/TRBV12-4
DNA: TGTGCCAGCAGTTTCGGCTACAACATTCAGTACTTC
CDR3: CASSFGYNIQYF

D: -
J: TRBJ2-1
size: -
V: TRBV10-3
DNA: TGTGCCATCAGTCACAGCGACAGGAATGAGCAGTTCTTC
CDR3: CAISHSDRNEQFF